The clone carrying this T cell receptor beta chain was seen a few times. This entry belongs to a study of OX40 agonist ivuxolimab in advanced cancers. In the study overall: Males comprised about 84% of the group, whose mean age was about 61 years (range roughly 20 to 90).

Sampling of blood occurred at baseline, cycle 4 day 1, and cycle 7 day 1. Trimming removed 3 bases at V and 0 bases at J, with 9 bases between. The CDR3 spans 15 residues. Germline V gene data show CDR1 as LNHDA and CDR2 as SQIVND (reference sequence). The table came from immunoSEQ multiplex PCR; TCRdb's copy has only in-frame clones and leaves some out. Among more than 40,000 clones listed, roughly 90% were seen once. The TCR was taken from an adult with an advanced solid tumor such as melanoma, head and neck, liver or kidney cancer. The specimen comprised CD4+ or CD8+ T cells sorted from blood, sampled in a trial of the OX40 agonist ivuxolimab. The rearrangement links TRBV19 to TRBJ1-5; D not resolved. The DNA of the CDR3 is TGTGCCAGTAGTATTACCCCTTATAGCAATCAGCCCCAGCATTTT. Translation: CASSITPYSNQPQHF. The variable domain in full, with the rest retrieved from reference TRBV19 and TRBJ1-5, is DGGITQSPKYLFRKEGQNVTLSCEQNLNHDAMYWYRQDPGQGLRLIYYSQIVNDFQKGDIAEGYSVSREKKESFPLTVTSAQKNPTAFYLCASSITPYSNQPQHFGDGTRLSIL.